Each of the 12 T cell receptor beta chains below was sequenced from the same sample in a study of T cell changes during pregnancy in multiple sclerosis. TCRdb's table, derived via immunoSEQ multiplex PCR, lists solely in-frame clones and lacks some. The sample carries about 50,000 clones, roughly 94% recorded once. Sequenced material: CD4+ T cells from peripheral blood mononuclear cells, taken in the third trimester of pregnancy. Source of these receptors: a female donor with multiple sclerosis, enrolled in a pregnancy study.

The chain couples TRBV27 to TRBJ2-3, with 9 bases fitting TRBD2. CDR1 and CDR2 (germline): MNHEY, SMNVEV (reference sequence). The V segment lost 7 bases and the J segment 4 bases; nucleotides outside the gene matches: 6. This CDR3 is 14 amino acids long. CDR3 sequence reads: CASKASGDADTQYF. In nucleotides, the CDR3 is TGTGCCAGCAAAGCTAGCGGGGATGCAGATACGCAGTATTTT.

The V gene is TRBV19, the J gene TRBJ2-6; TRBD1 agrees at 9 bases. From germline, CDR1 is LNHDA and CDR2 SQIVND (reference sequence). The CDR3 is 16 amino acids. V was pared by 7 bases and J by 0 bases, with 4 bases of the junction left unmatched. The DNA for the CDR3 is TGTGCCAGTACCTCGACAGGGGGCTCTGGGGCCAACGTCCTGACTTTC. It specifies CASTSTGGSGANVLTF.

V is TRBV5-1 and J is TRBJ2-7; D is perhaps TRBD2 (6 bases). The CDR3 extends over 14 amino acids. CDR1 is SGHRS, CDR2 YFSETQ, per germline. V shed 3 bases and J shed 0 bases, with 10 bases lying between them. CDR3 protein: CASSSAGSSYEQYF. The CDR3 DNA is TGCGCCAGCAGCTCCGCGGGGAGCTCCTACGAGCAGTACTTC.

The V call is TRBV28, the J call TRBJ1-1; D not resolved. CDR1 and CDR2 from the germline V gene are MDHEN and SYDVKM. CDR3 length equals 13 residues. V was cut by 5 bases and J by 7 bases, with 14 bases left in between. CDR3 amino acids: CASSLIFPGEAFF. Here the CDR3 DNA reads TGTGCCAGCAGTCTAATTTTCCCGGGTGAAGCTTTCTTT.

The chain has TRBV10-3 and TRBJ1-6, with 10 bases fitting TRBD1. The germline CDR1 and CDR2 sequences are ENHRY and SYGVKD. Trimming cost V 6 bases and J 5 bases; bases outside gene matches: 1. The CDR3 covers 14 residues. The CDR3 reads CAIRGTGDNSPLHF. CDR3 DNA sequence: TGTGCCATCAGGGGGACAGGGGATAATTCACCCCTCCACTTT.

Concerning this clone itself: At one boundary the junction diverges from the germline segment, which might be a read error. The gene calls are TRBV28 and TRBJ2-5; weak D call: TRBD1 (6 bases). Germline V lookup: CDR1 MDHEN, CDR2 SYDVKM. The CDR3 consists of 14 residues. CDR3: CASSRNGQQESQYF. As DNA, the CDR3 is TGTGCCAGCAGTCGGAACGGACAGCAAGAGTCCCAGTACTTC.

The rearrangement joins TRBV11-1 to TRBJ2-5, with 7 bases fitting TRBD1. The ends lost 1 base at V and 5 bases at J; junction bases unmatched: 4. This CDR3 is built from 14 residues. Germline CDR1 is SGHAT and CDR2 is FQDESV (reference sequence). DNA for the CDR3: TGTGCCAGCAGCTTAGGCCAGGGGGTGGAGACCCAGTACTTC. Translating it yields CASSLGQGVETQYF.

CDR3 sequence: CAISGTGLGETQYF. In nucleotides, the CDR3 is TGTGCCATCAGTGGGACAGGGCTTGGGGAGACCCAGTACTTC. This chain uses TRBV10-3 with TRBJ2-5, with 8 nucleotides matching TRBD1. Germline V gene data show CDR1 as ENHRY and CDR2 as SYGVKD. The ends lost 4 bases at V and 5 bases at J; junction bases unmatched: 6. This CDR3 spans 14 amino acids.

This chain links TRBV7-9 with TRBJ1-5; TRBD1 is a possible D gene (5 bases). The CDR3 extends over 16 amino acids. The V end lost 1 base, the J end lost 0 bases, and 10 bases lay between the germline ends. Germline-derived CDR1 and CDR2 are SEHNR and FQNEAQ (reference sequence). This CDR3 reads CASSLGGGNSNQPQHF. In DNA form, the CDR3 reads TGTGCCAGCAGCTTAGGGGGGGGGAATAGCAATCAGCCCCAGCATTTT.

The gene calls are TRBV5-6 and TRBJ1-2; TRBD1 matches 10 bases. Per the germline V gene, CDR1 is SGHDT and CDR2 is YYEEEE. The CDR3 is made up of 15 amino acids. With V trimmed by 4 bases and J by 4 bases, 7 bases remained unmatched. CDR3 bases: TGTGCCAGCAGCAAGAAGACAGGGGGCAGCTATGGCTACACCTTC. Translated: CASSKKTGGSYGYTF.

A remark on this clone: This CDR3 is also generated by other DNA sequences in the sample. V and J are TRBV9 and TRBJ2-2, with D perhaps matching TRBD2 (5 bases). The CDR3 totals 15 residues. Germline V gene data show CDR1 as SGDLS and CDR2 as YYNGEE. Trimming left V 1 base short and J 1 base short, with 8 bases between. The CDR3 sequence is CASSVLAGNTGELFF. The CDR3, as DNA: TGTGCCAGCAGCGTACTCGCGGGGAACACCGGGGAGCTGTTTTTT.

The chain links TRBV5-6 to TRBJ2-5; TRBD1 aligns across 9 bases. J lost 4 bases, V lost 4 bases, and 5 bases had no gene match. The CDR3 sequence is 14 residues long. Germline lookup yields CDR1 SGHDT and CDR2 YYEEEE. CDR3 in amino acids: CASSRGTGRETQYF. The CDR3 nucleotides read TGTGCCAGCAGCCGTGGGACAGGGCGAGAGACCCAGTACTTC.